This record concerns one TCR beta chain sequence. Its target is not known. Trimming pared 3 bases from V and 2 bases from J, leaving 11 bases between. CDR3 length: 14 residues. Germline CDR1 SGHTA, CDR2 FQGNSA. Semi-nested PCR with Nested Universal Primer A followed constant-region reverse priming of full-length variable regions. TCRdb reprocessed the 5' RACE reads with MiXCR, giving one entry per CDR3 protein. Among roughly 10,000 distinct CDR3 sequences, approximately 26% were seen once, and the ten largest hold more than 2.5%. Tregs were sorted as CD4+CD25+CD127-/low cells. Study-wide points: Greatest tumor Treg TCR overlap was with tumor naive CD4+ cells. In terms of TCR gene usage, tumor memory CD4+ T cells clustered together with blood and lymph node memory CD4+ cells, as well as with lymph node naive CD4+ cells.

The sequencing input was Tregs sorted from a lymph node. This chain uses TRBV7-2 with TRBJ2-7, with D hard to call. This TCR derives from a female donor with breast cancer. CDR3 loop: CASSLWTDTYEQYF. The CDR3 DNA is TGTGCCAGCAGCTTGTGGACGGATACCTACGAGCAGTACTTC.